This T cell receptor beta chain was sequenced during a study of cytomegalovirus exposure and HLA in healthy donors. Produced via immunoSEQ multiplex PCR; TCRdb's table is partial and in-frame only. The sample holds around 240,000 clones; around 87% are singletons and the top ten take less than 0.4%. Germline values: CDR1 MNHEY, CDR2 SVGAGI. CDR3 length: 15 amino acids. V lost 5 bases and J lost 1, with 14 bases in between. This chain uses TRBV6-5 with TRBJ2-5; D may be TRBD1 (6 bases). Sequenced: PBMCs. The source of this sequence is a woman aged 18-29 years in good health and CMV-seronegative. The CDR3 here is CASSLQQGLQETQYF. CDR3 sequence (DNA): TGTGCCAGCAGTCTACAACAGGGCCTCCAAGAGACCCAGTACTTC.